Listed here are 2 T cell receptor beta chains from one sample, sequenced in a study of control samples from healthy donors and cancer patients (dated by TCRdb to the early 2020s). The method was the immunoSEQ multiplex PCR assay. Imported from immuneACCESS, the table was reduced by TCRdb to in-frame sequences with V and J called. These copies leave out some clones; in studies compared against another copy, an unresolved V gene accounts for under half, and the cause of the remainder is not known. This sample gives 100,000 to 150,000 clones in total; nearly 90% of them show up just once. Clones ranked in the top ten supply approximately 3.2% of the sample. The specimen was blood. The receptors shown here come from a man aged 45-60 years in good health.

V and J are TRBV21-1 and TRBJ1-4; whether TRBD1, the table's D call, matches the DNA was not checked. TRBV21-1 constitutes a pseudogene. The CDR3 covers 17 residues. The CDR3 loop reads CASNMTGEQATNEKLFF. In DNA form, the CDR3 reads TGTGCCAGCAACATGACAGGGGAGCAGGCAACTAATGAAAAACTGTTTTTT.

This clone was found once. The chain has TRBV5-1 and TRBJ2-7; 11 nucleotides agree with TRBD1. Germline trimming cut 0 bases from V and 1 base from J; bases unmatched to any gene: 3. The CDR3 consists of 16 residues. Germline V CDR1 and CDR2: SGHRS, YFSETQ. The CDR3 DNA is TGCGCCAGCAGCTTGGAGGGGACAGGGGGTTCCTACGAGCAGTACTTC. This sequence encodes CASSLEGTGGSYEQYF.